The source of this T cell receptor (beta chain) is a study of metastatic and nonmetastatic thyroid tumors. The wider study: Blood and tumor or nodule tissue repertoires from malignant and benign thyroid patients were compared.

This clone occurred many times. Its antigen is not identified. Findings and limits, study-wide: It was reportedly found that TCR beta diversity was significantly higher in malignant thyroid tumors than in benign nodules, a difference seen in both blood and tumor samples.

Original processing methods: CDR3 was compared across clinicopathological groups, and the resulting differences were used to build a distant-metastasis classifier for papillary thyroid cancer. TCRdb used MiXCR to call clones anew from the PCR reads. None of the V and J calls come from the authors' own analysis; TCRdb made them. The sample shows some 30,000 clones, under 14% of them seen only once. Germline values: CDR1 SGHAT, CDR2 FQNNGV. There are 15 residues in the CDR3. V was cut by 1 base and J by 0 bases, with 8 bases left in between. Before thyroid surgery, none of the patients had received any treatment.

This TCR came from a female donor with papillary thyroid cancer or a benign thyroid nodule (not recorded which). Some clones in this sample may be carry-over from other donors' samples. The chain employs TRBV11-2 and TRBJ2-3, with D unclear. Material: blood. The CDR3 spells CASSLGLTSTDTQYF. CDR3 sequence (DNA): TGTGCCAGCAGCTTAGGTCTGACAAGCACAGATACGCAGTATTTT.